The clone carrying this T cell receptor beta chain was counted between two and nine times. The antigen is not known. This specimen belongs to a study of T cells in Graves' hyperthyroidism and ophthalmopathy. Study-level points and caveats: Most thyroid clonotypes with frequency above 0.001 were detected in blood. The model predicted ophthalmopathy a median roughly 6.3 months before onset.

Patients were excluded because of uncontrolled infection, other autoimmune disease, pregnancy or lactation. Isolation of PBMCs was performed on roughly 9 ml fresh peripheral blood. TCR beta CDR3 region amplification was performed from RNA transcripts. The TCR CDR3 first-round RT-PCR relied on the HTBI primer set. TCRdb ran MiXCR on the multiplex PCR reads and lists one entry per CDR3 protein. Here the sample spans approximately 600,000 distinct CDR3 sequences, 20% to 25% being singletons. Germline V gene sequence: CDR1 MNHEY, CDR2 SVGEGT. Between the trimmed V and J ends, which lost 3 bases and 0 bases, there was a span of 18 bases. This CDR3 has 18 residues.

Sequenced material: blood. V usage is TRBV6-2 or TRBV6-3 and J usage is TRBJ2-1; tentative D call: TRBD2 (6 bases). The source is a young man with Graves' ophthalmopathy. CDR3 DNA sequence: TGTGCCAGCAGTTATTTTTTAGCGCTAGCGAGCTCCTACAATGAGCAGTTCTTC. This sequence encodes CASSYFLALASSYNEQFF.